This T cell receptor (beta chain) is from a study of control samples from healthy donors and cancer patients. Looked up from germline, CDR1 is MDHEN and CDR2 is SYDVKM. Trimming stripped 2 bases from V and 5 bases from J, with 5 bases between. The CDR3 length is 12 residues. TCRdb's copy holds only in-frame clones and misses some; the assay was immunoSEQ multiplex PCR. The sample records 350,000 to 450,000 clones, roughly 90% being singletons. The chain couples TRBV28 to TRBJ2-3; D call uncertain. The sequence came from a middle-aged man with head and neck cancer. The sample consisted of PBMCs. DNA for the CDR3: TGTGCCAGCAGTTTACAGGAAGATACGCAGTATTTT. It is translated as CASSLQEDTQYF.